This is a list of T cell receptor beta chains from one sample in a study of T cell responses to AZD1222 COVID-19 vaccine. Only in-frame clones appear in the TCRdb table, and some are missing; sequencing was by immunoSEQ multiplex PCR. Counted here are 60,000 to 80,000 clones, 85% occurring once; the ten biggest clones make up less than 20%. The specimen comprised peripheral blood, sampled on day 0 of AZD1222 vaccination. The receptors come from an adult in good health. Both conserved end residues are part of each CDR3. Fields, in order: D gene, J gene, clone size, V gene, CDR3 DNA, CDR3 protein. The D gene is left open where the match is weak. Some rows mark clone size as missing; the rest say once, few, many or name a class of expanded clone.

d_call: NA; j_call: TRBJ1-5; clone_size: few; v_call: TRBV6-5; cdr3_nt: TGTGCCAGCGTCAGGGGCGGAGGCAATCAGCCCCAGCATTTT; cdr3_aa: CASVRGGGNQPQHF
d_call: TRBD2; j_call: TRBJ2-2; clone_size: NA; v_call: TRBV7-3; cdr3_nt: TGTGCCAGCAGCCCAAACCTTATACTAGCGGGGGGAAACACCGGGGAGCTGTTTTTT; cdr3_aa: CASSPNLILAGGNTGELFF
d_call: TRBD1; j_call: TRBJ1-5; clone_size: NA; v_call: TRBV9; cdr3_nt: TGTGCCAGCAGCGCAGGGACAGGGGCTAGCAATCAGCCCCAGCATTTT; cdr3_aa: CASSAGTGASNQPQHF
d_call: NA; j_call: TRBJ2-7; clone_size: NA; v_call: TRBV11-2; cdr3_nt: TGTGCCAGCAGCCTCCATACGGAAACCTCCTACGAGCAGTACTTC; cdr3_aa: CASSLHTETSYEQYF
d_call: NA; j_call: TRBJ2-7; clone_size: NA; v_call: TRBV19; cdr3_nt: TGTGCCAGTAGTATAAGCCTCGGAGAGCCCCACTACGAGCAGTACTTC; cdr3_aa: CASSISLGEPHYEQYF
d_call: NA; j_call: TRBJ2-1; clone_size: NA; v_call: TRBV5-1; cdr3_nt: TGCGCCAGCAGCTTTAACGCTCAGGCGGGGAATTTGAATGAGCAGTTCTTC; cdr3_aa: CASSFNAQAGNLNEQFF
d_call: NA; j_call: TRBJ2-3; clone_size: NA; v_call: TRBV28; cdr3_nt: TGTGCCAGCAGTTTACCCCCGGGGCTAAAGGATACGCAGTATTTT; cdr3_aa: CASSLPPGLKDTQYF
d_call: NA; j_call: TRBJ1-2; clone_size: NA; v_call: TRBV29-1; cdr3_nt: TGCAGCGTTGAAGCCCTGGGCTGGGGCTACACCTTC; cdr3_aa: CSVEALGWGYTF
d_call: NA; j_call: TRBJ1-6; clone_size: few; v_call: TRBV18; cdr3_nt: TGTGCCAGCTCGCACAGCCCTCCGAGCTCCTATAATTCACCCCTCCACTTT; cdr3_aa: CASSHSPPSSYNSPLHF
d_call: TRBD1; j_call: TRBJ1-2; clone_size: few; v_call: TRBV19; cdr3_nt: TGTGCCAGTAGTATACAGGGGGCGCGGAACTATGGCTACACCTTC; cdr3_aa: CASSIQGARNYGYTF
d_call: NA; j_call: TRBJ1-5; clone_size: once; v_call: TRBV13; cdr3_nt: TGTGCCAGCAGCCTAAGGAGGGGTGGCAATCAGCCCCAGCATTTT; cdr3_aa: CASSLRRGGNQPQHF
d_call: NA; j_call: TRBJ2-2; clone_size: few; v_call: TRBV5-1; cdr3_nt: TGCGCCAGCACGTCGGGGGTAGTCACCGGGGAGCTGTTTTTT; cdr3_aa: CASTSGVVTGELFF
d_call: NA; j_call: TRBJ2-7; clone_size: few; v_call: TRBV5-5; cdr3_nt: TGTGCCAGCAGCTTCGGACAAGTCTACGAGCAGTACTTC; cdr3_aa: CASSFGQVYEQYF
d_call: TRBD1; j_call: TRBJ1-1; clone_size: NA; v_call: TRBV19; cdr3_nt: TGTGCCAGTAGTGGGGGACAGGGTTACACTGAAGCTTTCTTT; cdr3_aa: CASSGGQGYTEAFF
d_call: NA; j_call: TRBJ2-7; clone_size: NA; v_call: TRBV18; cdr3_nt: TGTGCCAGCTCAACGAATATCTACGAGCAGTACTTC; cdr3_aa: CASSTNIYEQYF
d_call: NA; j_call: TRBJ2-7; clone_size: NA; v_call: TRBV28; cdr3_nt: TGTGCCAGCAGTTTAACCTCATACTCCTACGAGCAGTACTTC; cdr3_aa: CASSLTSYSYEQYF
d_call: NA; j_call: TRBJ1-1; clone_size: NA; v_call: TRBV7-8; cdr3_nt: TGTGCCAGCAGCTCGAATAACTTGAACACTGAAGCTTTCTTT; cdr3_aa: CASSSNNLNTEAFF
d_call: NA; j_call: TRBJ1-3; clone_size: few; v_call: TRBV4-1; cdr3_nt: TGCGCCAGCAGCCAAGCAGGGGTATCTGGAAACACCATATATTTT; cdr3_aa: CASSQAGVSGNTIYF
d_call: NA; j_call: TRBJ1-2; clone_size: NA; v_call: TRBV30; cdr3_nt: TGTGCCTGGGCCGGGACGAGGGCATCTGGCTATGGCTACACCTTC; cdr3_aa: CAWAGTRASGYGYTF
d_call: NA; j_call: TRBJ2-3; clone_size: NA; v_call: TRBV6-4; cdr3_nt: TGTGCCAGCAGTGACTCGGGACACCCCACAGATACGCAGTATTTT; cdr3_aa: CASSDSGHPTDTQYF
d_call: NA; j_call: TRBJ2-2; clone_size: NA; v_call: TRBV18; cdr3_nt: TGTGCCAGCTCACCAACTCAGGGTCGCAACACCGGGGAGCTGTTTTTT; cdr3_aa: CASSPTQGRNTGELFF
d_call: NA; j_call: TRBJ2-1; clone_size: NA; v_call: TRBV7-3; cdr3_nt: TGTGCCAGCAGCTTTGATGCAGGGCCTGAGCAGTTCTTC; cdr3_aa: CASSFDAGPEQFF
d_call: NA; j_call: TRBJ2-1; clone_size: NA; v_call: TRBV6-5; cdr3_nt: TGTGCCAGCACAAAGGACAATGAGCAGTTCTTC; cdr3_aa: CASTKDNEQFF
d_call: TRBD1; j_call: TRBJ1-1; clone_size: NA; v_call: TRBV6-5; cdr3_nt: TGTGCCAGCAGTTTGACAGGGAGGACTGAAGCTTTCTTT; cdr3_aa: CASSLTGRTEAFF
d_call: NA; j_call: TRBJ1-6; clone_size: NA; v_call: TRBV2; cdr3_nt: TGTGCCAGCAGTGAAGGAAAACCCCTCCACTTT; cdr3_aa: CASSEGKPLHF
d_call: NA; j_call: TRBJ1-4; clone_size: NA; v_call: TRBV24-1; cdr3_nt: TGTGCCACCAGTGACCACCAACAGGGACTGCGGGGTGAAAAACTGTTTTTT; cdr3_aa: CATSDHQQGLRGEKLFF
d_call: NA; j_call: TRBJ1-5; clone_size: NA; v_call: TRBV3-1/TRBV3-2; cdr3_nt: TGTGCCAGCAGCCCGGTGGCTAATCAGCCCCAGCATTTT; cdr3_aa: CASSPVANQPQHF
d_call: TRBD2; j_call: TRBJ2-7; clone_size: NA; v_call: TRBV19; cdr3_nt: TGTGCCAGTAGCTATCGGGGGGGCGGCCACGAGCAGTACTTC; cdr3_aa: CASSYRGGGHEQYF
d_call: TRBD1; j_call: TRBJ1-2; clone_size: NA; v_call: TRBV2; cdr3_nt: TGTGCCAGAGACAGGGCTGGCTACACCTTC; cdr3_aa: CARDRAGYTF
d_call: NA; j_call: TRBJ2-3; clone_size: few; v_call: TRBV10-3; cdr3_nt: TGTGCCATCAGTGTTCGGAGGGGAGCAGATACGCAGTATTTT; cdr3_aa: CAISVRRGADTQYF
d_call: NA; j_call: TRBJ1-3; clone_size: NA; v_call: TRBV3-1/TRBV3-2; cdr3_nt: TGTGCCAGCAGCCACTCAACCTCAGGGGCGACCATATATTTT; cdr3_aa: CASSHSTSGATIYF
d_call: NA; j_call: TRBJ2-1; clone_size: NA; v_call: TRBV11-2; cdr3_nt: TGTGCCAGCAGACCCCTTCGGGGCCACCTCCACGATGAGCAGTTCTTC; cdr3_aa: CASRPLRGHLHDEQFF
d_call: NA; j_call: TRBJ2-7; clone_size: NA; v_call: TRBV7-2; cdr3_nt: TGTGCCAGCAGCTTAGATTCCTTCGGGGACTACGAGCAGTACTTC; cdr3_aa: CASSLDSFGDYEQYF
d_call: TRBD1; j_call: TRBJ1-2; clone_size: NA; v_call: TRBV28; cdr3_nt: TGTGCCAGCAGTTTAGAGGGGACAGGGGACTATGGCTACACCTTC; cdr3_aa: CASSLEGTGDYGYTF
d_call: NA; j_call: TRBJ2-2; clone_size: NA; v_call: TRBV6-5; cdr3_nt: TGTGCCAGTAGAAAGACAACGGGTACCGGGGAGCTGTTTTTT; cdr3_aa: CASRKTTGTGELFF
d_call: TRBD2; j_call: TRBJ2-1; clone_size: NA; v_call: TRBV19; cdr3_nt: TGTGCCAGTGAAAGGGCGGGGGGCCGGTATGAGCAGTTCTTC; cdr3_aa: CASERAGGRYEQFF
d_call: NA; j_call: TRBJ1-2; clone_size: once; v_call: TRBV19; cdr3_nt: TGTGCCAGTAGTATTAACAGGTCTTCGGGCTACACCTTC; cdr3_aa: CASSINRSSGYTF
d_call: TRBD1; j_call: TRBJ2-7; clone_size: NA; v_call: TRBV15; cdr3_nt: TGTGCCACCAGCAGAGGGGACAGATCCTACGAGCAGTACTTC; cdr3_aa: CATSRGDRSYEQYF
d_call: NA; j_call: TRBJ1-2; clone_size: few; v_call: TRBV5-1; cdr3_nt: TGCGCCAGCAGGAGGGGGGCTTTGGGTCAGGCTAACTATGGCTACACCTTC; cdr3_aa: CASRRGALGQANYGYTF
d_call: NA; j_call: TRBJ1-1; clone_size: NA; v_call: TRBV23-1; cdr3_nt: TGCGCCAGCAGTCAATCGCCCCTAAGACGACCTCTCGATTCTGCCGAAGCTTTCTTT; cdr3_aa: CASSQSPLRRPLDSAEAFF
d_call: NA; j_call: TRBJ1-3; clone_size: once; v_call: TRBV30; cdr3_nt: TGTGCCTGGAGTGGCAGCGCTGGAAACACCATATATTTT; cdr3_aa: CAWSGSAGNTIYF
d_call: TRBD1; j_call: TRBJ2-7; clone_size: NA; v_call: TRBV6-1; cdr3_nt: TGTGCCAGCAGTGAAGCGGTCGGACAGGGGCTCTACGAGCAGTACTTC; cdr3_aa: CASSEAVGQGLYEQYF
d_call: TRBD1; j_call: TRBJ2-5; clone_size: NA; v_call: TRBV9; cdr3_nt: TGTGCCAGCAGCCTACAGGGGAGAGAAGAGACCCAGTACTTC; cdr3_aa: CASSLQGREETQYF
d_call: NA; j_call: TRBJ1-5; clone_size: NA; v_call: TRBV7-9; cdr3_nt: TGTGCCAGCAGCCCCGGTACGGTGTGGCCCCAGCATTTT; cdr3_aa: CASSPGTVWPQHF